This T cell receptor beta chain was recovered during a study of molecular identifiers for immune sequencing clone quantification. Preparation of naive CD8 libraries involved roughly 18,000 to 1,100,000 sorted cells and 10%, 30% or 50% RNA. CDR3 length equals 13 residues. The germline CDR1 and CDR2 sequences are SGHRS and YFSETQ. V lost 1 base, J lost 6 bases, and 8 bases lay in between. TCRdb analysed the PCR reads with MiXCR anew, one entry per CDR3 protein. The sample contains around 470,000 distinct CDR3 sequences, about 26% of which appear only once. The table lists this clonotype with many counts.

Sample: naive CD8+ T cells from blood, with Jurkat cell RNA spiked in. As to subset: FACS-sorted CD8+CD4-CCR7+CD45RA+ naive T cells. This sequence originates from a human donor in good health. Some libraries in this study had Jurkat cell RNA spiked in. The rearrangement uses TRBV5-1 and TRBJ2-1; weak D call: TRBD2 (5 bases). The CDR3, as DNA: TGCGCCAGCAGCTTGTTAGCGCCCAATGAGCAGTTCTTC. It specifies CASSLLAPNEQFF.